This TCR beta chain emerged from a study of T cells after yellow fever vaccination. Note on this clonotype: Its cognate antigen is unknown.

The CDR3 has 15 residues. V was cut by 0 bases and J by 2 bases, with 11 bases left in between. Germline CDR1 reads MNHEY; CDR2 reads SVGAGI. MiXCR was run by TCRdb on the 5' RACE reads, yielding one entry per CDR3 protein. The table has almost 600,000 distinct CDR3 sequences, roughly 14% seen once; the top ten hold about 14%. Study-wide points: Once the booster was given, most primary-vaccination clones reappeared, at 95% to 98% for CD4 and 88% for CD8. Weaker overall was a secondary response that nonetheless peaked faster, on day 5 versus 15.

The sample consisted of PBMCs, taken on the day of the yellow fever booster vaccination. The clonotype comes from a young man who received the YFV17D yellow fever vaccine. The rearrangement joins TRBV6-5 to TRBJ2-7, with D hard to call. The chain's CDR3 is CASSYSGSSAYEQYF. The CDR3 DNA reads TGTGCCAGCAGTTACTCGGGTAGTTCTGCCTACGAGCAGTACTTC.